This T cell receptor beta chain was sequenced in a study of CD8 T cells in ankylosing spondylitis. This CDR3 is 13 amino acids long. Trimming took off 3 bases at V and 5 bases at J, with 10 bases between the two ends. The study, taken as a whole, reports: In ankylosing spondylitis blood, a motif of about eight highly homologous TCR beta variants appeared characteristic.

MiXCR, applied by TCRdb to the 5' RACE reads, yields one record per CDR3 protein. Of under 850,000 distinct CDR3 sequences listed, around 20% are singletons. As regards this clonotype: Its specificity is not known.

The sequenced material came from blood, either unsorted or a sorted T cell fraction (not recorded which). The sequence derives from a male donor with ankylosing spondylitis. The chain is built from TRBV12-3 or TRBV12-4 and TRBJ1-2; D uncertain. The DNA of the CDR3 is TGTGCCAGCAGTTTCGGGGAACGGTATGGCTACACCTTC. It codes for CASSFGERYGYTF.